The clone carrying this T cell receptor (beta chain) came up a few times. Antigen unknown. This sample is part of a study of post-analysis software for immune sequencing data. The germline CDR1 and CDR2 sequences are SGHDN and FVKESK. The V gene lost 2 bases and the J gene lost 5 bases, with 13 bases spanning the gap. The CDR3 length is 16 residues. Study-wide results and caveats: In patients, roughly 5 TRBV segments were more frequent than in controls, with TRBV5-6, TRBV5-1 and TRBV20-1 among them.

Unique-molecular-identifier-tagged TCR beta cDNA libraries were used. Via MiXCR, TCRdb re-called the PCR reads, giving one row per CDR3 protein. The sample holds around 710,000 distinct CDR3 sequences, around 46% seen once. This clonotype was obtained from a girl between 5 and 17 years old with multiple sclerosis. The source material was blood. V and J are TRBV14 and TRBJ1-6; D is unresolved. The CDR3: CASSQTTFGHNSPLHF. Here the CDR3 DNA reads TGTGCCAGCAGCCAAACAACATTCGGTCATAATTCACCCCTCCACTTT. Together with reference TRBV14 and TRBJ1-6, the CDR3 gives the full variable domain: EAGVTQFPSHSVIEKGQTVTLRCDPISGHDNLYWYRRVMGKEIKFLLHFVKESKQDESGMPNNRFLAERTGGTYSTLKVQPAELEDSGVYFCASSQTTFGHNSPLHFGNGTRLTVT.